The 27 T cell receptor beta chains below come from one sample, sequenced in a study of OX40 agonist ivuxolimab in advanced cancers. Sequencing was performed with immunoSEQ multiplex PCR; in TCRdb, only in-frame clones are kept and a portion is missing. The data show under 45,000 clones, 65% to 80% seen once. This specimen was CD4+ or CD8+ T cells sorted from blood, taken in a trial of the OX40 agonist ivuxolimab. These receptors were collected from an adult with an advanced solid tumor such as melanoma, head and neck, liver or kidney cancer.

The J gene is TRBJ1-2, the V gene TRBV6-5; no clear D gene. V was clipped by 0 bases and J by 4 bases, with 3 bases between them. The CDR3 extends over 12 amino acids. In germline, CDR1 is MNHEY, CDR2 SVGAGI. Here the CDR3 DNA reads TGTGCCAGCAGTTACTCAGGCTATGGCTACACCTTC. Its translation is CASSYSGYGYTF.

DNA for the CDR3: TGTGCCAGCAGTGCCTCCCGGGGGACAGCTGCTGGGGTTCAGCCCCAGCATTTT. The encoded protein is CASSASRGTAAGVQPQHF. The chain combines TRBV6-4 with TRBJ1-5; 7 bases line up with TRBD1. This CDR3 comprises 18 residues. Per germline, CDR1 MRHNA and CDR2 SNTAGT. Trimming took 4 bases from V and 6 from J; bases not matched to a gene: 18.

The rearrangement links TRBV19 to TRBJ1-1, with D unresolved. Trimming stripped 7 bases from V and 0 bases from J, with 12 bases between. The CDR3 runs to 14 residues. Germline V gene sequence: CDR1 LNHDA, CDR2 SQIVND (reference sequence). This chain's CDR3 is CASNSQGMNTEAFF. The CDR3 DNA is TGTGCCAGTAACAGCCAAGGGATGAACACTGAAGCTTTCTTT.

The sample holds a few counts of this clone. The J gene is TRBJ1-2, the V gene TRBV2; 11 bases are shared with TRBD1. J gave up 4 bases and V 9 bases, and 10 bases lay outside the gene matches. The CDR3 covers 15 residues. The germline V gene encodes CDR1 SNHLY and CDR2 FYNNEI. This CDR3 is CARLTGTGGAYGYTF. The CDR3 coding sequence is TGTGCCAGACTGACGGGGACAGGGGGTGCCTATGGCTACACCTTC.

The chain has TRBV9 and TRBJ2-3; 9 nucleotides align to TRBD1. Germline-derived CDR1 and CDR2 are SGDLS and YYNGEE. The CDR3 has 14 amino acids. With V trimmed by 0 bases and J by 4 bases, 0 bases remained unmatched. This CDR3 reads CASSVGDRADTQYF. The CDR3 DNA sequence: TGTGCCAGCAGCGTAGGGGACAGGGCAGATACGCAGTATTTT.

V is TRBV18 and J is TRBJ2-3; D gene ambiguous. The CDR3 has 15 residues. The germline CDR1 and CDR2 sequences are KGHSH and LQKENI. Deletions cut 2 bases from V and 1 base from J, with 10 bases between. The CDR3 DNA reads TGTGCCAGCTCACCATTTACAGTTGGCACAGATACGCAGTATTTT. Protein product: CASSPFTVGTDTQYF.

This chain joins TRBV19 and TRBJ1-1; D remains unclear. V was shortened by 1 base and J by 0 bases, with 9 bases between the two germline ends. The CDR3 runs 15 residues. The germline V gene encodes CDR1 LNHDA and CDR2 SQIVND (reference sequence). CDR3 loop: CASSIVGALNTEAFF. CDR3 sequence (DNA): TGTGCCAGTAGTATAGTAGGAGCCTTGAACACTGAAGCTTTCTTT.

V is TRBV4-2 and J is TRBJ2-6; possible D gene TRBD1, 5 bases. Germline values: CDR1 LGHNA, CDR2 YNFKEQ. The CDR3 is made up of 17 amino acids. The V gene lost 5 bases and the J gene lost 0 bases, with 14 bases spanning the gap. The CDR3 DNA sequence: TGTGCCAGCAGCACACAGGTCGACAGCTCTGGGGCCAACGTCCTGACTTTC. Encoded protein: CASSTQVDSSGANVLTF.

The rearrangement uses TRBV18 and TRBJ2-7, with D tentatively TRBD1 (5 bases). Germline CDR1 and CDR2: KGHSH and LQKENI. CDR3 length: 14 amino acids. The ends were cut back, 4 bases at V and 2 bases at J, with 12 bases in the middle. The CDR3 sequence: CASSLQAGPYEQYF. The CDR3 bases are TGTGCCAGCTCACTGCAGGCAGGGCCCTACGAGCAGTACTTC.

CDR3 in DNA: TGCAGCGTTGATTTGGGCCTTGAGGTGTTTTTT. Its protein product is CSVDLGLEVFF. The chain has TRBV29-1 and TRBJ1-4; D call uncertain. V was clipped by 3 bases and J by 15 bases, with 14 bases between them. Germline lookup yields CDR1 SQVTM and CDR2 ANQGSEA. The CDR3 contains 11 residues.

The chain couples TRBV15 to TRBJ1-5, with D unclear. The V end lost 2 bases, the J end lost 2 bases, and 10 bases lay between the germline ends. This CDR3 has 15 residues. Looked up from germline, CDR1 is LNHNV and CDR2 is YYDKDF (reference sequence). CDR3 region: CATSRSASRNQPQHF. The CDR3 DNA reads TGTGCCACCAGCAGATCGGCGAGTCGCAATCAGCCCCAGCATTTT.

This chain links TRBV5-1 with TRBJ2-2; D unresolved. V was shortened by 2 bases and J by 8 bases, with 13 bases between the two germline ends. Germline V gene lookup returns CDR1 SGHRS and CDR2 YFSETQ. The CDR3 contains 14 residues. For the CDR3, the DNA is TGCGCCAGCAGCTTAGAGTGGCGTTATGGGGAGCTGTTTTTT. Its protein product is CASSLEWRYGELFF. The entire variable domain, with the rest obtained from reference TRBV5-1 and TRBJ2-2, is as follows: KAGVTQTPRYLIKTRGQQVTLSCSPISGHRSVSWYQQTPGQGLQFLFEYFSETQRNKGNFPGRFSGRQFSNSRSEMNVSTLELGDSALYLCASSLEWRYGELFFGEGSRLTVL.

CDR3 sequence: CASTAGTSSYNEQFF. DNA for the CDR3: TGTGCCAGCACCGCCGGGACTAGCTCCTACAATGAGCAGTTCTTC. The chain combines TRBV7-9 with TRBJ2-1, with TRBD2 matching 8 bases. The germline CDR1 and CDR2 sequences are SEHNR and FQNEAQ (reference sequence). With V trimmed by 7 bases and J by 0 bases, 5 bases remained unmatched. The CDR3 length is 15 residues.

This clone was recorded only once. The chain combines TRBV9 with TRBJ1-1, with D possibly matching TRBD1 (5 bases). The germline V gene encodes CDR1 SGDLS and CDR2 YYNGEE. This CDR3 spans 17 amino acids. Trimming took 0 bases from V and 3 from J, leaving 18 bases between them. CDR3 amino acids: CASSVARGQGKDTEAFF. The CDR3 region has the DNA TGTGCCAGCAGCGTAGCTCGAGGGCAGGGAAAGGACACTGAAGCTTTCTTT.

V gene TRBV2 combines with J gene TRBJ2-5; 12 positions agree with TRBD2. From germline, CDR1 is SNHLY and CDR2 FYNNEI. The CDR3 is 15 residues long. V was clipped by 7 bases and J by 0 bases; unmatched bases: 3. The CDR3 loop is CASTGTSGYQETQYF. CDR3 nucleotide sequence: TGTGCCAGCACCGGGACTAGCGGGTACCAAGAGACCCAGTACTTC.

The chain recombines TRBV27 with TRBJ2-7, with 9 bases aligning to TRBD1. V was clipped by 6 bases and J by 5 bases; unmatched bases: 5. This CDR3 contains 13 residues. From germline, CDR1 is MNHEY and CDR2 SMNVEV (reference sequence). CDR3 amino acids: CASSFTGGHEQYF. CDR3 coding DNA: TGTGCCAGCAGCTTCACAGGGGGCCACGAGCAGTACTTC.

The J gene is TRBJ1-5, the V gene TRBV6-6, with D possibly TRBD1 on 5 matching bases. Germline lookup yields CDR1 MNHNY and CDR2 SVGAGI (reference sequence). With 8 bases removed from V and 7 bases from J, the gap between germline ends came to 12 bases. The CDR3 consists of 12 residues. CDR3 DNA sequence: TGTGCCAGCCGGGACGGGGGACAGCCCCAGCATTTT. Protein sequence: CASRDGGQPQHF.

The CDR3 bases are TGTGCCAGCAGTGGGGACAGGGCCTCGACCCAGTACTTC. This translates into CASSGDRASTQYF. The chain is built from TRBV6-1 and TRBJ2-5, with 9 bases fitting TRBD1. Trimming removed 4 bases from V and 7 bases from J; junction bases left unmatched: 4. Germline V gene sequence: CDR1 MNHNS, CDR2 SASEGT. The CDR3 runs 13 residues.

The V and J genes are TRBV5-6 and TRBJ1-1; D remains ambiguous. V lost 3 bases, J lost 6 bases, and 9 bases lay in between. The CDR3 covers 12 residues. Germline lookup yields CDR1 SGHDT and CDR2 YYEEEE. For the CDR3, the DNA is TGTGCCAGCAGCTCACCGAGCGCTGAAGCTTTCTTT. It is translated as CASSSPSAEAFF.

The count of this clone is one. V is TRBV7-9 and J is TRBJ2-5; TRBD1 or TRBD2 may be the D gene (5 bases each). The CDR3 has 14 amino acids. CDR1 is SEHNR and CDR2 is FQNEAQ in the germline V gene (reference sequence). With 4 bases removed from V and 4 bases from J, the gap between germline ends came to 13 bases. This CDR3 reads CASSYGTAVETQYF. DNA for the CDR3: TGTGCCAGCAGCTACGGGACGGCGGTAGAGACCCAGTACTTC. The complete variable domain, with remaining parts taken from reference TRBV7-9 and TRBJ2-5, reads DTGVSQNPRHKITKRGQNVTFRCDPISEHNRLYWYRQTLGQGPEFLTYFQNEAQLEKSRLLSDRFSAERPKGSFSTLEIQRTEQGDSAMYLCASSYGTAVETQYFGPGTRLLVL.

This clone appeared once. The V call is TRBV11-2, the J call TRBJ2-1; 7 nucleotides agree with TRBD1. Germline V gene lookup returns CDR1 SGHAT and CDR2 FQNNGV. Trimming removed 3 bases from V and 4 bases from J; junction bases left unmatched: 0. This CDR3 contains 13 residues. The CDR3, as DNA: TGTGCCAGCAGCTTGACAGGGTACAATGAGCAGTTCTTC. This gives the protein CASSLTGYNEQFF.

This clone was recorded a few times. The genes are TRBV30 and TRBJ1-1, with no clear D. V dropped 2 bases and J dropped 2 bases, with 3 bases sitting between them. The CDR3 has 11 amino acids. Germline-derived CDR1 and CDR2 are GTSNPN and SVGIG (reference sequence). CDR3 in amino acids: CAWSLNTEAFF. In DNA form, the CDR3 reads TGTGCCTGGAGTCTCAACACTGAAGCTTTCTTT. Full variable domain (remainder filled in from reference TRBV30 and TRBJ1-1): SQTIHQWPATLVQPVGSPLSLECTVEGTSNPNLYWYRQAAGRGLQLLFYSVGIGQISSEVPQNLSASRPQDRQFILSSKKLLLSDSGFYLCAWSLNTEAFFGQGTRLTVV.

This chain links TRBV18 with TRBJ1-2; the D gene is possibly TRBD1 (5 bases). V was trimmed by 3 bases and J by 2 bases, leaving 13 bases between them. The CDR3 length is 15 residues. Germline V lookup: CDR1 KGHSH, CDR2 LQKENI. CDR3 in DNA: TGTGCCAGCTCACCGCCCCTAGGGGTCAACTATGGCTACACCTTC. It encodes CASSPPLGVNYGYTF.

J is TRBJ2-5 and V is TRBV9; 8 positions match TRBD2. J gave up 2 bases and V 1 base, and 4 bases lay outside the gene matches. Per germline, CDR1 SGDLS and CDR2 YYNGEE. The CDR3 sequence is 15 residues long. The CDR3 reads CASSVMGLEQETQYF. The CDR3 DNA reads TGTGCCAGCAGCGTAATGGGACTAGAACAAGAGACCCAGTACTTC.

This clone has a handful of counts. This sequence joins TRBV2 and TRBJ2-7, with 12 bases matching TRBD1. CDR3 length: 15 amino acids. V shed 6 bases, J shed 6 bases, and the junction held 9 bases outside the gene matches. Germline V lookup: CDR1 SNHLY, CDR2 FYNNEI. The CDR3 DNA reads TGTGCCAGCAGAGGGACCGGGACAGGGGGCGGCGAGCAGTACTTC. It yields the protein CASRGTGTGGGEQYF. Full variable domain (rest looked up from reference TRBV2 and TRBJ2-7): EPEVTQTPSHQVTQMGQEVILRCVPISNHLYFYWYRQILGQKVEFLVSFYNNEISEKSEIFDDQFSVERPDGSNFTLKIRSTKLEDSAMYFCASRGTGTGGGEQYFGPGTRLTVT.

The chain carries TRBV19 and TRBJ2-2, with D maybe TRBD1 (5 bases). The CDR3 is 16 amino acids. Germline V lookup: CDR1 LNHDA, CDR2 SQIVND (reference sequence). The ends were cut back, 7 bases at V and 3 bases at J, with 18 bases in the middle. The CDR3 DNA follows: TGTGCCAGTAACCCGGCCGCGCGGACACACACCGGGGAGCTGTTTTTT. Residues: CASNPAARTHTGELFF.

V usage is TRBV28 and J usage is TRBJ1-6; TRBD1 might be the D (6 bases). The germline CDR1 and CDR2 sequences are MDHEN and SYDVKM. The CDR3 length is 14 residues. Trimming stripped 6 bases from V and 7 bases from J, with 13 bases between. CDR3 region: CASRLTGLNSPLHF. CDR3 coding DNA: TGTGCCAGCAGGTTGACAGGACTAAATTCACCCCTCCACTTT.